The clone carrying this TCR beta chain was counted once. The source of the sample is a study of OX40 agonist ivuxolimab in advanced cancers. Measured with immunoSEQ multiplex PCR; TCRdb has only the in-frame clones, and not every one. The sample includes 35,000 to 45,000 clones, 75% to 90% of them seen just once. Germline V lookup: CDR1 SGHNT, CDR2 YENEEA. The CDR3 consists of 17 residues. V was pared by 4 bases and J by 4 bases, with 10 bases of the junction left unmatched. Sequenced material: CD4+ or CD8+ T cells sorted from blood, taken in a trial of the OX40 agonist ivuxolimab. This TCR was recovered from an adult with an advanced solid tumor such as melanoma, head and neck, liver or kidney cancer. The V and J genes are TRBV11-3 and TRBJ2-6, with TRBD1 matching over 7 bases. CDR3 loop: CASSSGQDPPGANVLTF. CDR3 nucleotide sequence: TGTGCCAGCAGCTCCGGACAGGACCCCCCCGGGGCCAACGTCCTGACTTTC.